The text below deals with one T cell receptor (beta chain). The target antigen is unknown. The record originates from a study of vaccination effects on CD4 cells after COVID-19. Across the study: ViraFEST assay sequencing came after antigen-specific CD4+ T cells were expanded with viral peptide pools. General study points: Marked clonal contraction of both clone types appeared late after vaccination.

TCRdb's copy holds only in-frame clones and misses some; the assay was immunoSEQ multiplex PCR. The sample carries about 73,000 clones, roughly four fifths recorded once. Isolating CD4+ T cells followed more than eight days of culture. Participants got two doses of BNT162b2 or mRNA-1273 vaccine. According to the study, vaccine recipients showed no prior SARS-CoV-2 infection and negative nucleocapsid antibodies. CDR3 length: 15 amino acids. In germline, CDR1 is SGHTA, CDR2 FQGTGA. Trimming pared 2 bases from V and 5 bases from J, leaving 14 bases between. The sequencing here drew on CD4+ T cells from PBMCs cultured without peptide, taken after COVID-19 vaccination. The TCR comes from a human donor who received a COVID-19 vaccine. The chain uses TRBV7-3 and TRBJ2-3; tentative D call: TRBD1 (6 bases). CDR3 DNA: TGTGCCAGCAGCTTATCGGGGCAGGGGATAGATACGCAGTATTTT. The encoded protein is CASSLSGQGIDTQYF.